Included here is one T cell receptor beta chain sequence, with context. The sample holds many counts of this clonotype. Its antigen is still unknown. Base qualities are not recorded, but no much larger clone differs from it by a single base. These data are taken from a study of regulatory T cells in long-lasting Graves disease (dated by TCRdb to the early 2020s). Study-wide context: Persistent Graves' disease was defined as antithyroid drug treatment for over 5 years with persistently positive TSH receptor autoantibodies. The study was registered as a clinical trial and conducted in China. This study used TCR sequencing and RNA sequencing of peripheral blood to compare persistent Graves' disease patients against newly diagnosed Graves' disease patients. A total of around 35 samples were covered by TCR sequencing, comprising around 13 persistent and 20 or so newly diagnosed Graves' disease patients. On average, persistent Graves' disease patients in the clinical cohort had been on antithyroid drugs for about 10.3 years. What the authors observed across the whole study: A larger number of public clonotypes was shared among persistent patients (approximately 3,000) than among newly diagnosed patients (about 990). TRBV28, TRBJ1-2 and TRBJ2-5 were preferentially used in persistent disease, while TRBV20-1 and TRBJ2-1 were favored in newly diagnosed disease. As a limitation, the authors acknowledged that the small sample size may reduce accuracy. Compared with newly diagnosed patients, patients with persistent Graves' disease had lower TCR Shannon entropy and fewer highly expanded clones, which suggests clonal expansion. Peripheral blood alone was examined, since thyroid tissue, which constituted the primary lesion, could not be accessed. Sequencing and analysis were restricted to the TCR beta chain.

Explained via the paper, the time point label denotes: persistent/refractory GD, antithyroid drugs over 5 years with positive TRAb. RNA was extracted from PBMCs in TRIzol for both TCR sequencing and RNA sequencing. The diagnosis of Graves' disease followed American Thyroid Association guidelines. Patients for the study were recruited at an endocrinology department in Xi'an, China. Each patient gave about 10 milliliters of peripheral blood, collected in an EDTA anticoagulant tube. Ficoll Paque Plus density gradient separation was used to isolate PBMCs, and no further T cell sorting was done. An Agilent 2100 Bioanalyzer and agarose gel were used to assess RNA quality, and a NanoDrop 2000 was used to measure RNA concentration. Libraries were built with multiplex PCR. Sequencing relied on an Illumina HiSeq 4000. TCR beta libraries were built with iRepertoire HTBI primers and Arm-PCR amplification of CDR3 regions. Gel purification was performed on PCR products prior to sequencing. The study's processing was this. A total of around 66 TRBV and about 13 TRBJ segments were identified across samples and were used for gene usage analysis of CDR3 amino acid clonotypes. COPE and FqMerger were used to merge filtered high-quality paired reads into contigs. BLAST was used to align contigs to IMGT TRBV, TRBD and TRBJ reference genes, and CDR3 was defined according to IMGT. Clonotypes above 0.1% frequency were classified as highly expanded clones. Shannon entropy was used to measure repertoire diversity, and the Gini coefficient was used to measure V-J evenness. A clonotype found in more than one individual was treated as public. TCRdb ran its own pipeline on the public reads, namely fastp trimming at Q25 and MiXCR clone calling, and kept in-frame beta chains. For every CDR3 protein sequence, its rows merge into one entry that carries the most common genes and DNA. It is TCRdb's table, rather than the study itself, that gives the V and J calls and clone size. The table for this sample lists around 460,000 distinct CDR3 sequences; around a fifth of them were counted only once. The ten largest clonotypes hold roughly 14% of the sample.

Its CDR3 holds 11 amino acids, cysteine through phenylalanine. Only CDR3 DNA is held: 33 bases, read in frame from base 1. At the junction V is shortened by 5 bases and J by 4 bases, with 9 bases in between. CDR1 and CDR2 (DFQATT, SNEGSKA) derive from the germline V gene (reference sequence). The receptor chain draws on TRBV20-1 and TRBJ2-7, and the D gene may be TRBD2, 5 bases matching. This TCR came from a female donor with Graves disease. The sequencing used peripheral blood mononuclear cells (PBMCs), collected when the disease was refractory, from a patient treated with antithyroid drugs. The CDR3 loop reads CSARTAYEQYF. In nucleotide form, the sequence is TGCAGTGCTCGGACTGCATACGAGCAGTACTTC.